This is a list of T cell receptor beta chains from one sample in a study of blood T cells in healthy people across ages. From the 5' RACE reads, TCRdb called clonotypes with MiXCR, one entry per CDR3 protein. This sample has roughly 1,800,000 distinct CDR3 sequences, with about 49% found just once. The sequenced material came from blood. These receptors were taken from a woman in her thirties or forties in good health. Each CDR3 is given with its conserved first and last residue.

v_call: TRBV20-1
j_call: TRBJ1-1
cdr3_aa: CSARDLGESTEAFF

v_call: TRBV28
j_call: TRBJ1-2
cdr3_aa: CASSLRGLGYTF

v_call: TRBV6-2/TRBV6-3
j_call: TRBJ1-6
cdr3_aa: CASSYEDRGPSPLHF

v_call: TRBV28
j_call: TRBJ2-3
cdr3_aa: CASSYDPSRGHTQYF

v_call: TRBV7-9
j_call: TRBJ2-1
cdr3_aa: CASSLVPGHNEQFF

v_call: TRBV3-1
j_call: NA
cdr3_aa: CASSQEVEDSMGETQYF

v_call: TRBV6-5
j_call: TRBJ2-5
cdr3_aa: CASKLGGASETQYF

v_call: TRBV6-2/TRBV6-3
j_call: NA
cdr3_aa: CASSPLVGTRTYEQYF

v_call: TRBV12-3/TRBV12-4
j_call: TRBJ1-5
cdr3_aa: CASSLAAGQGLNQPQHF

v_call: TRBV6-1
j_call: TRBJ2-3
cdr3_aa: CASSALQPDTQYF

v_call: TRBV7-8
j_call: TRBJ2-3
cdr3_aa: CASRFSVGTRKADTQYF

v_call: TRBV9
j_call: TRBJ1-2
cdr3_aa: CASSGEMGSYGYTF

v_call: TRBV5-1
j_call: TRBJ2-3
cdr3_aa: CASSPDGVFADTQYF

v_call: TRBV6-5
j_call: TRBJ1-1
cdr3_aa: CASTAGPPSEAFF

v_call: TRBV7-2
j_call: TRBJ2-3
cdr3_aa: CASSLAPSETGGTDTQYF

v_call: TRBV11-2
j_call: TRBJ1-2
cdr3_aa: CASTQGLLGYTF

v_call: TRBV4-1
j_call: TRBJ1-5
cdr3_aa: CASSNTQVFGSQPQHF

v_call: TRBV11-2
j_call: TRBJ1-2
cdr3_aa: CASSLDRYNRRNYGYTF

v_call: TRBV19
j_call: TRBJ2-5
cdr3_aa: CASKEDREGQETQYF

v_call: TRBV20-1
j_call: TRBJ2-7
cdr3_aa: CSATEWGSPYEQYF

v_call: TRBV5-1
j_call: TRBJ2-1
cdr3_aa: CASSLSSLAPNNEQFF

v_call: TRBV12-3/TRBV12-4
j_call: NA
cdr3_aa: CASWTGRGFRETQYF

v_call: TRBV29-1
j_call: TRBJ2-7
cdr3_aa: CSAHAPTSGAAYEQYF

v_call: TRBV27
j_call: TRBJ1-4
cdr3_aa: CASSLQSGGDEKLFF

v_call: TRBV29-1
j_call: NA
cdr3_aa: CSVEGSTQYEQYF

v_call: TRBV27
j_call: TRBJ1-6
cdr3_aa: CASSFIPGQGKSSYNSPLHF

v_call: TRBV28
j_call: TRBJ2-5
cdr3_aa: CASSSLGVRGGLETQYF

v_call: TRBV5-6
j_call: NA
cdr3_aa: CASSLDSGQGAYEQYF

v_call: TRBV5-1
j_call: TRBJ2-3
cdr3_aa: CASSATIIPKPDTQYF

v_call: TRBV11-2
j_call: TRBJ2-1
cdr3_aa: CASSLGDIRGNEQFF